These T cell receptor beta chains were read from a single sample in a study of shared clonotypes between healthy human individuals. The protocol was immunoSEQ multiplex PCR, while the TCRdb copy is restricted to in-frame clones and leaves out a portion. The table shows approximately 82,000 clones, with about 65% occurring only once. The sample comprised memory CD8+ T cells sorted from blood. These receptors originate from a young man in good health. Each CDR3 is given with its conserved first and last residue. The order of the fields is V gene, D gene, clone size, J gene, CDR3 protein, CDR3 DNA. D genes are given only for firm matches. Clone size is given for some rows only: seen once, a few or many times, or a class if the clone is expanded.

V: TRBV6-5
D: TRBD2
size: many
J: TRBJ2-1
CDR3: CASSGGTSGGNEQFF
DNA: TGTGCCAGCAGCGGAGGGACTAGCGGGGGCAATGAGCAGTTCTTC

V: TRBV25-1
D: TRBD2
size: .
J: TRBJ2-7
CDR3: CASSELGTSGRNEQYF
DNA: TGTGCCAGCAGTGAATTAGGGACTAGCGGCAGAAACGAGCAGTACTTC

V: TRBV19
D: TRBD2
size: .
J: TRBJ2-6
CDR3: CASRSGSSGANVLTF
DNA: TGTGCCAGTAGGAGCGGGAGCTCTGGGGCCAACGTCCTGACTTTC

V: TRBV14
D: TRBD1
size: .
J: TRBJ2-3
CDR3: CASSQWTGPDTQYF
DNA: TGTGCCAGCAGCCAATGGACAGGGCCAGATACGCAGTATTTT

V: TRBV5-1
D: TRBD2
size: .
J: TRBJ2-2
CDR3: CASGLPRGGTNTGELFF
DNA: TGCGCCAGCGGCCTCCCGCGGGGGGGGACCAACACCGGGGAGCTGTTTTTT

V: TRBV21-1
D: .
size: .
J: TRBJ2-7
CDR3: CASSNHSQPSYEQYF
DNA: TGTGCCAGCAGCAATCATAGTCAGCCTTCCTACGAGCAGTACTTC

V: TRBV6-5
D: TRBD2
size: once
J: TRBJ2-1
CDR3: CASSPGIAGYNEQFF
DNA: TGTGCCAGCAGCCCCGGGATAGCGGGGTACAATGAGCAGTTCTTC

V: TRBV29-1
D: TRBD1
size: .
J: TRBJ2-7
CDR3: CSARTGTYEQYF
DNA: TGCAGCGCACGGACAGGCACCTACGAGCAGTACTTC

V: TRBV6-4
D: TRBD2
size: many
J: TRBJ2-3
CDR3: CASSDAGGTDTQYF
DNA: TGTGCCAGCAGTGACGCGGGAGGCACAGATACGCAGTATTTT

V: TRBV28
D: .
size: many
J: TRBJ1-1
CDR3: CASTSRRVETEAFF
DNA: TGTGCCAGCACCTCCCGCAGGGTTGAGACTGAAGCTTTCTTT

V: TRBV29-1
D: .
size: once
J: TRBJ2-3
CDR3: CSVDRFKNTQYF
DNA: TGCAGCGTTGACAGGTTTAAAAATACGCAGTATTTT

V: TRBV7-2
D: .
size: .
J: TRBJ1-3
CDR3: CASRIGGSSGNTIYF
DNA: TGTGCCAGCAGGATAGGGGGAAGCTCTGGAAACACCATATATTTT

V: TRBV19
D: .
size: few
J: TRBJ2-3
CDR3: CASSILAGTDTQYF
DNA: TGTGCCAGTAGTATTCTGGCGGGGACAGATACGCAGTATTTT

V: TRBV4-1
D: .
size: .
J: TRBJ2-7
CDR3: CASSLGDGDEQYF
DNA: TGCGCCAGCAGCTTAGGGGACGGTGACGAGCAGTACTTC

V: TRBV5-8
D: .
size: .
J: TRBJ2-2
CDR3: CASSLRVSGELFF
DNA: TGTGCCAGCAGCTTAAGGGTCTCCGGGGAGCTGTTTTTT

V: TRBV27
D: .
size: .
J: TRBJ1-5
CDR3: CASSLSYREDQPQHF
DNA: TGTGCCAGCAGTTTATCATACAGGGAGGATCAGCCCCAGCATTTT

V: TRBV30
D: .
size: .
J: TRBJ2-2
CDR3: CAWSVIRNTGELFF
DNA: TGTGCCTGGAGTGTGATCCGGAACACCGGGGAGCTGTTTTTT